This T cell receptor beta chain was sequenced for a study of cytomegalovirus exposure and HLA in healthy donors. Study-wide background: Ancestry clustering placed 81% of several hundred genotyped donors in the Caucasian-associated cluster.

Notes on the study in general: As a later analysis revealed, most CMV-associated TCR beta chains appeared HLA-restricted.

CDR1 is SGHNT and CDR2 is YYREEE in the germline V gene (reference sequence). The CDR3 extends over 15 amino acids. The V and J ends lost 0 bases and 6 bases respectively, with 15 bases between them. Concerning this clone: What it binds is not known.

All the people who gave samples were healthy bone marrow donors. Amplification used 60 Vbeta primers and 13 Jbeta primers. Assay: immunoSEQ multiplex PCR; the TCRdb copy retains only in-frame clones and omits some. This sample yields under 150,000 clones, of which about four fifths are seen a single time; roughly 4% belongs to the top ten. This clonotype originated in a woman aged 40 to 50 in good health and CMV-seronegative. The sequencing sample was made of PBMCs. This chain uses TRBV5-4 with TRBJ1-1, with D possibly being TRBD1 (5 bases). This CDR3 reads CASSLERGTHSEAFF. DNA for the CDR3: TGTGCCAGCAGCTTGGAAAGGGGTACCCACTCTGAAGCTTTCTTT.